This entry describes one TCR beta chain. Its antigen remains undetermined. Qualities for individual bases were not recorded, and no much larger clone is one base off. The donors were healthy, HIV-negative adults with no recently reported acute infections or vaccinations. Every donor was a Caucasian adult living in Nashville, Tennessee, USA. CD4+ T cells were enriched by magnetic negative selection, after which naive cells were positively selected on CD45RA and the negative fraction was taken as the memory subset. Blood was collected by leukapheresis, and PBMCs were isolated by Ficoll-Histopaque density gradient centrifugation and then cryopreserved in liquid nitrogen vapor phase. Analytical flow cytometry was used to check the purity and quantity of every magnetically sorted T cell population. From each sorted fraction, genomic DNA was isolated and quantified by UV absorbance on a Nanodrop 2000c.

This record belongs to a study of shared clonotypes between healthy human individuals (dated by TCRdb to about 2020). Looking at the study overall: A couple of women and three men aged 18 to 49 years were included in the cohort. For each donor, CD4 naive and CD4 memory were each run on three plates, CD8 naive on two plates, and CD8 memory on one plate. To estimate repertoire size and how much clonotype sharing occurs between individuals, the study deeply sequenced the blood TCR repertoires of about 5 healthy adults. Different laboratories and diverse techniques were used to prepare libraries and sequence TCR repertoires, to increase sequencing depth and limit assay-specific biases. Per donor, leukapheresis produced somewhere between about 0.85 and 8.9 billion PBMCs.

Taken from cysteine to phenylalanine, the CDR3 has 14 residues. Only the CDR3 DNA stays, 42 bases, in frame from base 1. Trimming at the junction amounts to 4 bases on V and 10 bases on J, and the germline ends lie 14 bases apart. The germline V gene (reference sequence) gives CDR1 as MNHNY and CDR2 as SVGAGI. The study at large found these results: Pairwise subsampling indicated that sequencing depth was expected to affect the degree of clonotype sharing among donors. Sampling was restricted to blood, and TCR repertoires in tissue are likely to differ from TCR repertoires in blood. Incomplete sequencing was indicated by rarefaction of sorted-subset datasets, despite the large sequencing depth. Because the study included a small number of donors, the genetic and exposure-history diversity represented was limited. Sharing across four donors was observed for roughly 5.4% of naive CD4, over 3% of naive CD8, about 2.3% of memory CD4, and 0.4% of memory CD8 clonotypes. Naive subsets generally had larger estimated clonotype richness than memory subsets did. Compared with non-shared clonotypes, the clonotypes found in all four sorted-subset donors had higher generation probabilities.

Using the deep immunoSEQ assay, multiplex PCR amplified TCR CDR3 regions from genomic DNA. Extracted genomic DNA from each cell subset was spread evenly across all wells of several immunoSEQ 96-well plates, with each plate serving as a replicate. Each replicate PCR for sorted subsets received around 210 ng genomic DNA, equal to about 30,000 T cell genomes. Purified libraries were quantified with a Qubit 3.0 fluorometer, sized on a Bioanalyzer 2100, and re-quantified with the KAPA Library Quantification kit. Every immunoSEQ 96-well plate was sequenced on a dedicated single-read 150-cycle Illumina NextSeq 550 flow cell. The authors' analysis ran thus. Because only junctional sequences without quality scores were contained in the immunoSEQ output, filtering matching that applied to full-length reads could not be performed. To assign V/J genes and CDR3, sequences were annotated against IMGT germline references using PyIR, a Python wrapper for IgBLAST v1.9. Any read was removed if the V/J assignment was weak (E-value above 1e-6), the CDR3 was missing, or the read contained stop codons, out-of-frame junctions, or ambiguous translated residues. A V3J clonotype was defined by an identical inferred V gene, J gene, and CDR3 amino acid sequence. To compute the percentage overlap between repertoires, the number of shared unique clonotypes was divided by the size of the smaller repertoire. RTK rarefaction, the Chao1 estimator, and Recon v2.1 estimates of unobserved clonotypes were used to assess repertoire richness. OLGA was used to compute generation probabilities for all TCRbeta clonotypes that the gDNA method yielded from several donors. The table was pulled from immuneACCESS by TCRdb, which kept in-frame rearrangements only. Such tables lose some clones; where checked, under half of the loss comes from unresolved V genes, and the rest has no known cause. V and J calls plus clone size are reproduced from that table; the DNA served to infer D and trimming. The table for this sample lists some 500,000 clones; roughly 95% of them were counted only once. Clones ranked in the top ten supply 0.05% to 0.07% of the sample.

This clonotype originated in a woman between 25 and 40 years old in good health. The rearrangement combines TRBV6-6 with TRBJ1-6, and TRBD1 may be the D gene, going by 5 matching bases. The sequencing sample was made of naive CD4+ T cells sorted from blood. The cell subset or site label on this specimen signifies: CD45RA+ positively selected. The CDR3 region has the sequence CASSWDAIKSPLHF. The DNA is TGTGCCAGCAGTTGGGACGCAATAAAATCACCCCTCCACTTT.